The text below deals with one TCR beta chain. Which antigen it targets is not known. The sample holds no much larger clone one base away, and base qualities are not on file. The data originate from a study of T cell responses to AZD1222 COVID-19 vaccine (dated by TCRdb to the early 2020s). At the level of the whole study: AZD1222 recipients whose second dose came at about 4 weeks and those whose second dose came at about 12 weeks were combined into one group, since spike-specific TCR depth and breadth did not differ between the two schedules. A total of 233 trial participants underwent TCR sequencing, of whom about 210 had received two doses of AZD1222 and about 26 had received two doses of the MenACWY control vaccine. Trial participants were enrolled by age into 18-55, 56-69 and 70-plus year subgroups, with roughly 150, 30 and 60 TCR-sequenced participants respectively. What the study reported, not specific to this receptor: Because no day 14 peak-response samples were available, the repertoires could be characterized only after the peak T cell response. Participants were mostly white British and included more females than males, and it was suggested by the authors that clonal diversity may have been underestimated. The whole spike protein was spanned by vaccine-associated CD4 TCRs, and dominant responses were seen in regions 160-218 and 743-854. Conclusions about previously exposed vaccinees are limited because only five to seven AZD1222 recipients were SARS-CoV-2 seropositive at baseline. Nearly half of unique spike-specific TCRs reportedly recognized epitopes outside regions mutated in the B.1.351 and B.1.1.7 variants. Spike-specific TCR breadth and depth rose significantly after two AZD1222 doses compared with day 0 and with MenACWY recipients. In the small 56-69-year group, the increase in depth fell short of significance, most likely because of low power.

The CDR3 regions of human TCRbeta chains were analyzed by immunosequencing. As for how the authors treated the data: TCRs in the repertoires were compared against a reference library of SARS-CoV-2-specific TCRs that had been generated with the MIRA antigen-specificity platform. Breadth meant the fraction of unique TCRs that were SARS-CoV-2-associated, whereas depth meant the fraction of total T cells that were SARS-CoV-2-associated. Using the MIRA data, each spike-specific TCR was mapped to the spike region that the TCR reacts to and placed in a CD4 or CD8 class. Log10-transformed breadth and depth values were compared by one-way ANOVA with Sidak's multiple comparisons tests. What TCRdb holds here is the immuneACCESS table cut down to in-frame rearrangements. Part of the clones is not present; checked against another copy, under half of the missing clones reflect an unresolved V gene, and the others are unexplained. That table furnishes V, J and clone size, whereas the DNA furnished D and trimming. In this sample the table shows about 70,000 clones, 85% of which occur a single time. The ten top clones hold over 20% of the sample.

From its cysteine to its phenylalanine, the CDR3 spans 15 amino acids. Only the CDR3 DNA stays, 45 bases, in frame from base 1. Germline trimming amounts to 7 bases on V and 0 bases on J, with 5 as the count of junction bases outside the gene matches. Looking up the germline V gene yields CDR1 SNHLY and CDR2 FYNNEI. The time point label for this specimen denotes: baseline before first vaccination. Vaccinee samples were obtained from the UK trials COV001 and COV002, which included a single-blind randomized controlled phase 2/3 trial of AZD1222 (ChAdOx1 nCoV-19) in healthy adults. For TCRbeta chain sequencing, PBMC samples from trial participants were taken at day 0 and at day 28 after the second dose.

The chain is assembled from TRBV2 and TRBJ1-3; a stretch of 8 junction bases matches TRBD1. The sequence came from an adult in good health. The sample consisted of peripheral blood, taken on day 0 of AZD1222 vaccination. The DNA is TGTGCCAGCATTCGGGACAGGTCCTCTGGAAACACCATATATTTT. Its translation reads: CASIRDRSSGNTIYF.